The entry below describes one TCR beta chain. Antigen unknown. Healthy bone marrow donors supplied every sample. This entry belongs to a study of cytomegalovirus exposure and HLA in healthy donors. General observations from the study: The authors listed around 150 TCR beta chains as cytomegalovirus-associated. Previous analysis showed most TCR beta V segments were productive about 87% or about 30% of the time.

The CDR3 is made up of 16 amino acids. CDR1 is SGHNT, CDR2 YYREEE, per germline (reference sequence). PCR involved 60 Vbeta and 13 Jbeta primers. Repertoires were generated with immunoSEQ multiplex PCR, while TCRdb's copy carries only in-frame clones and drops some. The table lists 150,000 to 200,000 clones, 68% of them singletons. The sample comprised PBMCs. The TCR sequence derives from a man in his fifties or sixties in good health and CMV-seronegative. The chain recombines TRBV5-4 with TRBJ2-5; 8 bases are a match to TRBD2. With the DNA end fitting TRBJ2-7 better, the J assignment may be wrong. The DNA of the CDR3 is TGTGCCAGCAGCTTGGCCAGAGCGGGGGACCTCTACGAGCAGTACTTC. As protein: CASSLARAGDLYEQYF.